Shown below are 10 T cell receptor beta chains from a single sample sequenced in a study of blood T cells in healthy people across ages. Sample-barcoded 5' priming and a J-beta primer mix drove a second PCR of about 6 to 12 cycles. Each CDR3 protein is one row after TCRdb ran MiXCR on the 5' RACE reads. The table lists roughly 1,500,000 distinct CDR3 sequences, 42% of them singletons. The source material was blood. The receptors here all came from a woman in her late teens or twenties in good health.

The chain joins TRBV5-6 to TRBJ2-7, with a tentative D call TRBD2 (6 bases). The DNA end favors TRBJ2-4, so the J call may be wrong. The CDR3 sequence is 13 residues long. In germline, CDR1 is SGHDT, CDR2 YYEEEE. CDR3 sequence (DNA): TGTGCCAGCAGCTGGGACCAGCGGGACATTCAGTACTTC. This codes for CASSWDQRDIQYF.

The CDR3 nucleotides read TGTGCCTGGAGAAGGGTTGAGCAGTTCTTC. Translating it yields CAWRRVEQFF. This rearrangement joins TRBV30 to TRBJ2-1; no definite D call. The CDR3 extends over 10 amino acids. With 3 bases removed from V and 9 bases from J, the gap between germline ends came to 6 bases. Germline CDR1 and CDR2: GTSNPN and SVGIG (reference sequence).

The chain combines TRBV3-1 with TRBJ1-2; D not certain. Germline CDR1 and CDR2: LGHDT and YNNKEL (reference sequence). The CDR3 spans 11 residues. V lost 2 bases, J lost 10 bases, and 8 bases lay in between. In DNA form, the CDR3 reads TGTGCCAGCAGCCAAACTCTTGACTACACCTTC. This translates into CASSQTLDYTF. The whole variable domain, remainder taken from reference TRBV3-1 and TRBJ1-2, is DTAVSQTPKYLVTQMGNDKSIKCEQNLGHDTMYWYKQDSKKFLKIMFSYNNKELIINETVPNRFSPKSPDKAHLNLHINSLELGDSAVYFCASSQTLDYTFGSGTRLTVV.

This clonotype is a singleton in its sample. The chain has TRBV20-1 and TRBJ2-2; D may match TRBD1 or TRBD2 (6 bases each). Looked up from germline, CDR1 is DFQATT and CDR2 is SNEGSKA (reference sequence). The CDR3 spans 11 residues. Trimming stripped 5 bases from V and 6 bases from J, with 7 bases between. This CDR3 reads CSAGGPGELFF. DNA of the CDR3: TGCAGTGCTGGGGGGCCCGGGGAGCTGTTTTTT.

This clonotype occurred once. One end of the junction varies from germline; a read error may be responsible. V gene TRBV20-1 combines with J gene TRBJ2-3; D unclear. This CDR3 is built from 17 residues. Germline V gives CDR1 DFQATT, CDR2 SNEGSKA (reference sequence). This CDR3 is CSVRDEDRPSYTDTQYF. The CDR3 DNA sequence: TGCAGTGTTAGAGATGAGGATAGGCCCTCCTACACAGATACGCAGTATTTT.

In regard to this clonotype: The junction differs from germline at one of its ends, possibly a read error. The chain couples TRBV10-3 to TRBJ1-2; no firm D call. Per the germline V gene, CDR1 is ENHRY and CDR2 is SYGVKD. The CDR3 covers 15 residues. The CDR3, as DNA: TGTGCCATCAGTAAGTCGGATTCCCCTAACTATGGCTACACCTTC. The encoded protein is CAISKSDSPNYGYTF.

The J gene is TRBJ2-1, the V gene TRBV20-1; the D gene is possibly TRBD2 (6 bases). The germline CDR1 and CDR2 sequences are DFQATT and SNEGSKA (reference sequence). The CDR3 covers 14 residues. Trimming removed 6 bases from V and 8 bases from J, with 20 bases in between. The CDR3 region is CSAAGDWVTDEQFF. DNA of the CDR3: TGCAGTGCCGCCGGGGACTGGGTAACGGATGAGCAGTTCTTC.

This clonotype was observed a handful of times. The chain couples TRBV12-5 to TRBJ1-1, with D hard to call. V was trimmed by 4 bases and J by 7 bases, leaving 13 bases between them. Germline assignment: CDR1 LGHNT and CDR2 FRNRAP. The CDR3 is made up of 13 amino acids. The CDR3 DNA reads as TGTGCTAGTGGTTCCCAAGGTCCGGATGAAGCTTTCTTT. It encodes CASGSQGPDEAFF.

Note on this clonotype: The junction does not match germline at one end; this may be a read error. J is TRBJ2-3 and V is TRBV7-2; D might be TRBD2 (5 bases). The CDR3 is 12 amino acids. In germline, CDR1 is SGHTA, CDR2 FQGNSA. The CDR3 loop is CACSARGDTQYF. The CDR3 DNA is TGTGCCTGCAGCGCCCGGGGAGATACGCAGTATTTT.

The chain employs TRBV20-1 and TRBJ1-5, with 9 positions matching TRBD1. Germline loops: CDR1 DFQATT, CDR2 SNEGSKA (reference sequence). This CDR3 is 15 amino acids long. V lost 6 bases to trimming and J lost 5 bases; unmatched junction nucleotides: 11. CDR3 residues: CSASSARDRDQPQHF. The CDR3, as DNA: TGCAGTGCAAGCTCCGCCCGGGACAGGGATCAGCCCCAGCATTTT.